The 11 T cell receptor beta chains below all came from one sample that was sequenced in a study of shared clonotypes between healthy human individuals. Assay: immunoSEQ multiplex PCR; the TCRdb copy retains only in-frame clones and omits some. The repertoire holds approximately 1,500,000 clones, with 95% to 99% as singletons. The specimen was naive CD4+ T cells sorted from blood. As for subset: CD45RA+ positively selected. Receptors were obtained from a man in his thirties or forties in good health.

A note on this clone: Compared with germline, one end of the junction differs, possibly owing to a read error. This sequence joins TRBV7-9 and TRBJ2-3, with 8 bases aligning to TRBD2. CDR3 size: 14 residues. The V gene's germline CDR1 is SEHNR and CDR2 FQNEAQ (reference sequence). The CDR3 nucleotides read TGTGCCAGCAGCATAGCGGGATTCACAGATACGCAGTATTTT. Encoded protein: CASSIAGFTDTQYF. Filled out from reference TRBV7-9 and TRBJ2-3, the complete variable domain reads DTGVSQNPRHKITKRGQNVTFRCDPISEHNRLYWYRQTLGQGPEFLTYFQNEAQLEKSRLLSDRFSAERPKGSFSTLEIQRTEQGDSAMYLCASSIAGFTDTQYFGPGTRLTVL.

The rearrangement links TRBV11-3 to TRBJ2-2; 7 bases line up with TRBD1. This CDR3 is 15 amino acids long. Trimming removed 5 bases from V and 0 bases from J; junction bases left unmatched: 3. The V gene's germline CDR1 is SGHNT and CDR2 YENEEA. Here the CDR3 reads CASSHGTANTGELFF. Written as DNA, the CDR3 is TGTGCCAGCAGCCACGGGACAGCGAACACCGGGGAGCTGTTTTTT.

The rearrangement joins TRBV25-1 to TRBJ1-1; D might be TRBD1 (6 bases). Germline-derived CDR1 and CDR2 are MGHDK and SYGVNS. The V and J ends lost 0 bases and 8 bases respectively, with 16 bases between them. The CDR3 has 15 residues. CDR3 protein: CASSEYNIGQREAFF. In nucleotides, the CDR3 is TGTGCCAGCAGTGAATATAATATAGGACAGAGAGAAGCTTTCTTT.

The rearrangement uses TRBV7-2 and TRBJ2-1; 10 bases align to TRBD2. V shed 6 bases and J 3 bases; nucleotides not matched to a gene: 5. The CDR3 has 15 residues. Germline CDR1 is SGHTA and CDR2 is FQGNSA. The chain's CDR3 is CASRPSGSVYNEQFF. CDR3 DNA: TGTGCCAGCAGACCTAGCGGGAGTGTCTACAATGAGCAGTTCTTC.

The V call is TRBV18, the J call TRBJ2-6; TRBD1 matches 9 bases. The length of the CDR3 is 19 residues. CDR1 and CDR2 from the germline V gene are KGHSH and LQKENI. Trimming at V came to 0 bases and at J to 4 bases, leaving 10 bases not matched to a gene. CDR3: CASSPPRTGEAWGANVLTF. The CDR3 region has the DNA TGTGCCAGCTCACCACCTAGGACAGGGGAGGCGTGGGGGGCCAACGTCCTGACTTTC.

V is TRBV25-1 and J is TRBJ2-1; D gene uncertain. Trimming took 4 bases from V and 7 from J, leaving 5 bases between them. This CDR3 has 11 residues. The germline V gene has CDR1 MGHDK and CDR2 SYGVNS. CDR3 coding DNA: TGTGCCAGCAGTGCTACGAATGAGCAGTTCTTC. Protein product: CASSATNEQFF.

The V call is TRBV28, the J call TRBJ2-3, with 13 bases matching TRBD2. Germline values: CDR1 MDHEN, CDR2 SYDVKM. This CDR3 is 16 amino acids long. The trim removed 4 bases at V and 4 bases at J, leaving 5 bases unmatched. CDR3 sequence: CASSSGTSGTPDTQYF. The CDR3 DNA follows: TGTGCCAGCAGTTCAGGGACTAGCGGGACCCCAGATACGCAGTATTTT. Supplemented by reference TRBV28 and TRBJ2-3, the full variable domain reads DVKVTQSSRYLVKRTGEKVFLECVQDMDHENMFWYRQDPGLGLRLIYFSYDVKMKEKGDIPEGYSVSREKKERFSLILESASTNQTSMYLCASSSGTSGTPDTQYFGPGTRLTVL.

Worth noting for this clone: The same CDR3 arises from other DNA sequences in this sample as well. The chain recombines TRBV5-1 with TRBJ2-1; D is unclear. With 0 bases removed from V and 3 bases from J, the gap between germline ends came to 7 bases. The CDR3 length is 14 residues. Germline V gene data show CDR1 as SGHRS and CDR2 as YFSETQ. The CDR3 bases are TGCGCCAGCAGCTTGGCCGGCAGCTACAATGAGCAGTTCTTC. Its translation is CASSLAGSYNEQFF.

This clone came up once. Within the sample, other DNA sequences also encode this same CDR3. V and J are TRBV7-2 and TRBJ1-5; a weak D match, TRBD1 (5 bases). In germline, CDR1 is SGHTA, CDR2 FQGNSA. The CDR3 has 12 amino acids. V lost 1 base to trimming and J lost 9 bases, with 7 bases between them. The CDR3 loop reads CASSLVGGPQHF. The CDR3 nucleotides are TGTGCCAGCAGCTTAGTCGGGGGGCCCCAGCATTTT.

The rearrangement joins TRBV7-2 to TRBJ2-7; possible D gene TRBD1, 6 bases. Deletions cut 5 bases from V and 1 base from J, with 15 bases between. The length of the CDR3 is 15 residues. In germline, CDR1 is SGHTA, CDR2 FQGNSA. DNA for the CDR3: TGTGCCAGCAGCCCCGTCTCCGGACAGTCCTACGAGCAGTACTTC. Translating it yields CASSPVSGQSYEQYF.

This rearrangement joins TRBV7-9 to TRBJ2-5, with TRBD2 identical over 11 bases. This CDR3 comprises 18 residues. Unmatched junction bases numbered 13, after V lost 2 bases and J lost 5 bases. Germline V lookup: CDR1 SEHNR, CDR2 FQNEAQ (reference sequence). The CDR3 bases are TGTGCCAGCAGCTTACGGCCAGCTATACTAGCGGGAGTGGAGACCCAGTACTTC. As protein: CASSLRPAILAGVETQYF.